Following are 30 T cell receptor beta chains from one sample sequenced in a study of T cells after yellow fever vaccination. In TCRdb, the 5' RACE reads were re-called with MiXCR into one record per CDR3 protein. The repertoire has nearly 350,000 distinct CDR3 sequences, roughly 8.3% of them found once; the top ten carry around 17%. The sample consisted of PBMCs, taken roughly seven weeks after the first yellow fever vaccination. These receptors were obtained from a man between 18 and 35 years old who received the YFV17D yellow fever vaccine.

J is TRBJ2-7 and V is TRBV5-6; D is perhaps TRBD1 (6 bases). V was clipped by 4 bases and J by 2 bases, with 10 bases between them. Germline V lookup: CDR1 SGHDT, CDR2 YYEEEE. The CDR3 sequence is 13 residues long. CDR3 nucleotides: TGTGCCAGCAGCAACAGGGCTGCCTACGAGCAGTACTTC. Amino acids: CASSNRAAYEQYF.

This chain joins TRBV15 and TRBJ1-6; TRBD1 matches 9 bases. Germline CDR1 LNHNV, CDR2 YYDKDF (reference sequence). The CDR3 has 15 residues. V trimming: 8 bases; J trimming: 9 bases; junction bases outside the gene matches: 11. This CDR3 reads CATGKGDRDSSPLHF. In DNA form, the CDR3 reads TGTGCCACCGGTAAGGGGGACAGGGATAGTTCACCCCTCCACTTT.

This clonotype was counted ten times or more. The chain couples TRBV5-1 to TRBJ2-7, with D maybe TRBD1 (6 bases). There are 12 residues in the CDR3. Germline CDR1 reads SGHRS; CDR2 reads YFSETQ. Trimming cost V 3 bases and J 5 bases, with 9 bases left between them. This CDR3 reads CASSYEGDEQYF. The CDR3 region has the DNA TGCGCCAGCAGCTATGAGGGGGACGAGCAGTACTTC.

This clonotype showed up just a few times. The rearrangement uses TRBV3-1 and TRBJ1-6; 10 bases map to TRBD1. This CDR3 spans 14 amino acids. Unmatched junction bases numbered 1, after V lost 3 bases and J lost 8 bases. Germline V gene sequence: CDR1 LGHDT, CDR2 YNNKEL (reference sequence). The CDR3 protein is CASSQTGGDSPLHF. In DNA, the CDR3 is TGTGCCAGCAGCCAGACAGGGGGCGATTCACCCCTCCACTTT.

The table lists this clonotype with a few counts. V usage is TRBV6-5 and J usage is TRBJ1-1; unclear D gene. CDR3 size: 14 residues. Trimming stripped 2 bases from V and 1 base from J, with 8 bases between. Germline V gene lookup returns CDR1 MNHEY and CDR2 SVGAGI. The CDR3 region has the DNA TGTGCCAGCAGTTACGTTCAAGCGAACACTGAAGCTTTCTTT. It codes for CASSYVQANTEAFF.

The CDR3 is CASSLDTSNQPQHF. The CDR3 DNA reads as TGCGCCAGCAGCCTAGACACTAGCAATCAGCCCCAGCATTTT. The gene calls are TRBV5-1 and TRBJ1-5; no definite D call. Per the germline V gene, CDR1 is SGHRS and CDR2 is YFSETQ. CDR3 length: 14 residues. Trimming shortened V by 4 bases and J by 0 bases, and 8 bases separated the two germline ends.

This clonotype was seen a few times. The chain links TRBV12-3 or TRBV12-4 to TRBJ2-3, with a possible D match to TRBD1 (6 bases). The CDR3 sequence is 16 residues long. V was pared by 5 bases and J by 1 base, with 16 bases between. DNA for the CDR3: TGTGCCAGCAGTGCCTACAGGGTGGGGGGCACAGATACGCAGTATTTT. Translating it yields CASSAYRVGGTDTQYF.

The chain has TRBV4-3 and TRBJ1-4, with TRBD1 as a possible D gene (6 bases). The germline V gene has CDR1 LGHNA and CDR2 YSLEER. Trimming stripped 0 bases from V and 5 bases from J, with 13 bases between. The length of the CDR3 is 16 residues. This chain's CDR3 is CASSQDAGGQNEKLFF. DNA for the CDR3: TGCGCCAGCAGCCAAGATGCCGGGGGCCAGAATGAAAAACTGTTTTTT.

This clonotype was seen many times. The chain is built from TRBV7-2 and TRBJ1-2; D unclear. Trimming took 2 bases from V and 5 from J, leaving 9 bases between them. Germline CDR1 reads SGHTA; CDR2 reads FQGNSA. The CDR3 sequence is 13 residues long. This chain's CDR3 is CASSLWAAYGYTF. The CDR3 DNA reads TGTGCCAGCAGCTTATGGGCAGCGTATGGCTACACCTTC.

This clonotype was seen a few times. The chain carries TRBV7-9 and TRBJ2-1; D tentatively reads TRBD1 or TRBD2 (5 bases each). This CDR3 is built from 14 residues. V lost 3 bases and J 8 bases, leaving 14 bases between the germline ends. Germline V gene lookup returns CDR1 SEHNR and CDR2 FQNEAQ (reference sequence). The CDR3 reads CASSLRGRGDEQFF. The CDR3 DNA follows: TGTGCCAGCAGCTTGAGGGGTAGGGGCGATGAGCAGTTCTTC.

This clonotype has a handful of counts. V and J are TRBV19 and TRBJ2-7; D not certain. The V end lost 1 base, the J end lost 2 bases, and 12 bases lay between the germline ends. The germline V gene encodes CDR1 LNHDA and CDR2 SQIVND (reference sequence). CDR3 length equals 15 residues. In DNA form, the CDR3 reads TGTGCCAGTAGTATAGCCCGGACCGGAGCCTACGAGCAGTACTTC. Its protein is CASSIARTGAYEQYF.

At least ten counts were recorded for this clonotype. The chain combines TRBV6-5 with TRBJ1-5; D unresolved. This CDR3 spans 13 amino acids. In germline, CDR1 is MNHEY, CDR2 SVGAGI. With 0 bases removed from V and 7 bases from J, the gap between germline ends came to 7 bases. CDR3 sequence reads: CASSYSTTQPQHF. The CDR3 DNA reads TGTGCCAGCAGTTACTCGACTACGCAGCCCCAGCATTTT.

The CDR3 here is CASTRKGLARDTQYF. The DNA of the CDR3 is TGTGCCAGCACCCGAAAGGGACTAGCGCGAGATACGCAGTATTTT. J is TRBJ2-3 and V is TRBV6-1, with 10 bases aligning to TRBD2. Trimming at V came to 7 bases and at J to 5 bases, leaving 9 bases not matched to a gene. This CDR3 comprises 15 residues. From germline, CDR1 is MNHNS and CDR2 SASEGT.

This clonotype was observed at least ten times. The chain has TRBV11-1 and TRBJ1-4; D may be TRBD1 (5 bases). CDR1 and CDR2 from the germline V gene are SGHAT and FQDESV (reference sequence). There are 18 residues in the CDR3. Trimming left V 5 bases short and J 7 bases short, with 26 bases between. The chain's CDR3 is CASSRLSPLQGWGEKLFF. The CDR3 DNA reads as TGTGCCAGCAGCCGACTCTCACCGCTGCAGGGATGGGGTGAAAAACTGTTTTTT.

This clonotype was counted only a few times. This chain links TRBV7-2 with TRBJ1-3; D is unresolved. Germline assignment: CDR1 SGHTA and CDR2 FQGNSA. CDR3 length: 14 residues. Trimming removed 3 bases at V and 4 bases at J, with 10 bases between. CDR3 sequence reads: CASSFFDPGNTIYF. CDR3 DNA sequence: TGTGCCAGCAGCTTTTTTGACCCGGGAAACACCATATATTTT. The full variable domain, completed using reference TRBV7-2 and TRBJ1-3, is GAGVSQSPSNKVTEKGKDVELRCDPISGHTALYWYRQSLGQGLEFLIYFQGNSAPDKSGLPSDRFSAERTGGSVSTLTIQRTQQEDSAVYLCASSFFDPGNTIYFGEGSWLTVV.

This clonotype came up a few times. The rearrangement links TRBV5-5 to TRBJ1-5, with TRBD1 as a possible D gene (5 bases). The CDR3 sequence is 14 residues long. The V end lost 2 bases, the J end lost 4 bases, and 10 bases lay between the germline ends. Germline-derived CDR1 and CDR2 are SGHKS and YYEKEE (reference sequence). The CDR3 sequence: CASSFWGPNQPQHF. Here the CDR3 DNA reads TGTGCCAGCAGCTTTTGGGGACCGAATCAGCCCCAGCATTTT.

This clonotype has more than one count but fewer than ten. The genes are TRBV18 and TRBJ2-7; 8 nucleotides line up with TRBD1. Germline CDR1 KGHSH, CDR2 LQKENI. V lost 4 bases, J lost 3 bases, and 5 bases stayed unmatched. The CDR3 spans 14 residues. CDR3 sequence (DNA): TGTGCCAGCTCACGACAGGGGTCGGGCTACGAGCAGTACTTC. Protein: CASSRQGSGYEQYF.

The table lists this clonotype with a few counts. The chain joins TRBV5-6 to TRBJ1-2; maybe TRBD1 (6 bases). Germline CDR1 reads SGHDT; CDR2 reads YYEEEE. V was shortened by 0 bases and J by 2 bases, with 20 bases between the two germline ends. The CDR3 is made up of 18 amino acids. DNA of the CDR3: TGTGCCAGCAGCTTGGTGAGGGGTCCAGGGGATACCAACTATGGCTACACCTTC. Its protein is CASSLVRGPGDTNYGYTF.

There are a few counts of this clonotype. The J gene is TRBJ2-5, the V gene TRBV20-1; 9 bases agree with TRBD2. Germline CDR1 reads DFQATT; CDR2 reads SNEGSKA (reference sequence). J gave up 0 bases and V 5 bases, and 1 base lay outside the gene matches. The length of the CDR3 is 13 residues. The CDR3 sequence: CSAAGGHQETQYF. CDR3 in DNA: TGCAGTGCTGCGGGGGGGCACCAAGAGACCCAGTACTTC.

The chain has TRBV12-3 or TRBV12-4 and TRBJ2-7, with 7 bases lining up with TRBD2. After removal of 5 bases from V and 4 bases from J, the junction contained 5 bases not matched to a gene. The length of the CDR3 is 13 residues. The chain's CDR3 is CASSAPGLYEQYV. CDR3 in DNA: TGTGCCAGCAGTGCCCCGGGACTATACGAGCAGTACGTC.

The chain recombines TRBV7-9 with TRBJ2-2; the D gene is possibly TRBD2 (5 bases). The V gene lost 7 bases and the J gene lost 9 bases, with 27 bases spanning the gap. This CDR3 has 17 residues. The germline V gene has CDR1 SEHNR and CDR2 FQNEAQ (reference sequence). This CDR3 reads CASNSVGGPTITWELFF. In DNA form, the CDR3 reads TGTGCCAGCAACTCAGTAGGAGGACCTACAATAACGTGGGAGCTGTTTTTT.

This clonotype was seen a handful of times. The CDR3 nucleotides read TGTGCCAGCAGCTCTCAGACAGGGCCAAATGAAAAACTGTTTTTT. Translated: CASSSQTGPNEKLFF. The chain links TRBV28 to TRBJ1-4, with TRBD1 matching 7 bases. This CDR3 region has 15 residues. Germline CDR1 and CDR2: MDHEN and SYDVKM. The V and J ends lost 6 bases and 5 bases, in that order; junction bases with no gene match: 9. Based on the CDR3 plus reference TRBV28 and TRBJ1-4, the full variable domain is DVKVTQSSRYLVKRTGEKVFLECVQDMDHENMFWYRQDPGLGLRLIYFSYDVKMKEKGDIPEGYSVSREKKERFSLILESASTNQTSMYLCASSSQTGPNEKLFFGSGTQLSVL.

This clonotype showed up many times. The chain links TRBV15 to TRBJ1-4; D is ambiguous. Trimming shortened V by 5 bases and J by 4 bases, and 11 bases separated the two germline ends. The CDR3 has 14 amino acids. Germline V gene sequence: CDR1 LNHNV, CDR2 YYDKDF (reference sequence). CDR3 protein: CATSLLTLNEKLFF. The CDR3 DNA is TGTGCCACCAGCCTCCTAACACTTAATGAAAAACTGTTTTTT. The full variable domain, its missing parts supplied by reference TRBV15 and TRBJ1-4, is DAMVIQNPRYQVTQFGKPVTLSCSQTLNHNVMYWYQQKSSQAPKLLFHYYDKDFNNEADTPDNFQSRRPNTSFCFLDIRSPGLGDTAMYLCATSLLTLNEKLFFGSGTQLSVL.

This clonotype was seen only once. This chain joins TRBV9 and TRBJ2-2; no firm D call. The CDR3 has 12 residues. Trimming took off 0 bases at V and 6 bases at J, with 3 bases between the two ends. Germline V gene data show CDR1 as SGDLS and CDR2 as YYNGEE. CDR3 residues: CASSVAAGELFF. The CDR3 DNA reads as TGTGCCAGCAGCGTAGCTGCCGGGGAGCTGTTTTTT.

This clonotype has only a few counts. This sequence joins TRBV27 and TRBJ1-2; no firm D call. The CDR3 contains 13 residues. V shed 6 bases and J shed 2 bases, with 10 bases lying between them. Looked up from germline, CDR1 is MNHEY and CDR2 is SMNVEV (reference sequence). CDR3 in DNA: TGTGCCAGCAGCAGGACGGTGAACTATGGCTACACCTTC. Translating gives CASSRTVNYGYTF.

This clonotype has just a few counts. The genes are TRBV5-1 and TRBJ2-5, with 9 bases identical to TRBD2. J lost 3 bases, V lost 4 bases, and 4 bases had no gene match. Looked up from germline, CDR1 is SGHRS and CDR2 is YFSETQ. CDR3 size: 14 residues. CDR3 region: CASSHRLAEETQYF. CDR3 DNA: TGCGCCAGCAGCCACAGACTAGCGGAAGAGACCCAGTACTTC.

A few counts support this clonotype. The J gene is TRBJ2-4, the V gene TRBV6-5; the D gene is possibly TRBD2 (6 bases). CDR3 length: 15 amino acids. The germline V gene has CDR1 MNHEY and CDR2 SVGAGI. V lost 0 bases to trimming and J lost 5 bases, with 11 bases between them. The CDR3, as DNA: TGTGCCAGCAGTTACTCAGGAGGGGCCCAAAACATTCAGTACTTC. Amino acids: CASSYSGGAQNIQYF.

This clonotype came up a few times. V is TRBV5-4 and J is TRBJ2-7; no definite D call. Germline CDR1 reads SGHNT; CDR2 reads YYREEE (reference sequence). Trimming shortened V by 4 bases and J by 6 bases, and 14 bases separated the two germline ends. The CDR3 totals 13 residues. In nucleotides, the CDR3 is TGTGCCAGCAGCCCCTCTACGGCTATCGAGCAGTACTTC. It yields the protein CASSPSTAIEQYF.

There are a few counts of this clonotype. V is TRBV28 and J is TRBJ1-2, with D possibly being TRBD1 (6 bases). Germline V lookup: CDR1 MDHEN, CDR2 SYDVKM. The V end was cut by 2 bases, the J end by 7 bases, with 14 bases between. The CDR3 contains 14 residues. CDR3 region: CASSLGLIRGGYTF. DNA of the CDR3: TGTGCCAGCAGTTTAGGGCTTATCAGGGGTGGCTACACCTTC.

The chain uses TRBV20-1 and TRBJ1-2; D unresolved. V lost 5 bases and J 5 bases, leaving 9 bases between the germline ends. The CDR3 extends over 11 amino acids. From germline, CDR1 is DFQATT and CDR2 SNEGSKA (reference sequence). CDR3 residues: CSALTLYGYTF. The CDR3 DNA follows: TGCAGTGCTCTTACACTATATGGCTACACCTTC.